This T cell receptor (beta chain) is from a study of graft-versus-host responses after intestinal transplantation. Study conclusions and caveats: Recipient marrow showed GvH clones, some seen first in ileum or blood.

The repertoire was sequenced with immunoSEQ multiplex PCR; TCRdb's copy has only in-frame clones and lacks some. The sample includes more than 65,000 clones, less than 95% of them seen just once. About this clone itself: What it binds is unknown.

Here the sequenced sample was unstimulated CD8+ T cells sorted from spleen or lymph node cells, taken before transplant. This TCR was recovered from a human donor who was the organ donor for an intestinal transplant.

CDR3 loop: CASSPPGTGDSYEQYF. Here the CDR3 DNA reads TGCGCCAGCAGTCCCCCCGGGACAGGGGATTCCTACGAGCAGTACTTC. This chain connects TRBV23-1 to TRBJ2-7, with 10 bases matching TRBD1. TRBV23-1 is recorded as an ORF, its role being uncertain. J gave up 1 base and V 4 bases, and 7 bases lay outside the gene matches. This CDR3 has 16 amino acids.